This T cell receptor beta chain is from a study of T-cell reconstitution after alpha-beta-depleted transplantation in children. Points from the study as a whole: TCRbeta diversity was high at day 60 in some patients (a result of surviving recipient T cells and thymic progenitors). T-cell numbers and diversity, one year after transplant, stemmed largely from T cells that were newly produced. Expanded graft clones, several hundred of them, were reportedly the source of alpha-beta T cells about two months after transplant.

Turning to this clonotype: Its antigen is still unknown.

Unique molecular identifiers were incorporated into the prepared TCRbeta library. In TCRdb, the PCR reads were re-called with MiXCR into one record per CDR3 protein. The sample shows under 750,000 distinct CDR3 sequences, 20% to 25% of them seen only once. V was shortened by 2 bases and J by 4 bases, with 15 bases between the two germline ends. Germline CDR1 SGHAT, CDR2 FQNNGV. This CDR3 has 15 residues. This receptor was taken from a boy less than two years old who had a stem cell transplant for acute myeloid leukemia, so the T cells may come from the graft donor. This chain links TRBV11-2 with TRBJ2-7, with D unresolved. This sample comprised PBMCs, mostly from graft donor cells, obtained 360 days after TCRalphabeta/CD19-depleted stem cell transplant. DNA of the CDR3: TGTGCCAGCAGCTTACATAGCCTGACCCGATACGAGCAGTACTTC. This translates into CASSLHSLTRYEQYF. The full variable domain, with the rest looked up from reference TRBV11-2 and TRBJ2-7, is EAGVAQSPRYKIIEKRQSVAFWCNPISGHATLYWYQQILGQGPKLLIQFQNNGVVDDSQLPKDRFSAERLKGVDSTLKIQPAKLEDSAVYLCASSLHSLTRYEQYFGPGTRLTVT.